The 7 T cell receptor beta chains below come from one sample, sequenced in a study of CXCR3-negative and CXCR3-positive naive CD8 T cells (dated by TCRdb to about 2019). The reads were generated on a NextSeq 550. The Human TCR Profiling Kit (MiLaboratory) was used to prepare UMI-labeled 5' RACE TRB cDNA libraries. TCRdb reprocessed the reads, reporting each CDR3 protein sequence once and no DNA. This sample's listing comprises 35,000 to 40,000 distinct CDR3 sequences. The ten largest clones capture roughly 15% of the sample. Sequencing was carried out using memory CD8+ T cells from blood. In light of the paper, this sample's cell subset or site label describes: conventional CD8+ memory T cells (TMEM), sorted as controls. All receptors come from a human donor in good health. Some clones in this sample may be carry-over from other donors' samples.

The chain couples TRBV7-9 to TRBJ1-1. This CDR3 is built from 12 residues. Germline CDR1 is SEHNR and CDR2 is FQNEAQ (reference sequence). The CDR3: CASSLVRTEAFF.

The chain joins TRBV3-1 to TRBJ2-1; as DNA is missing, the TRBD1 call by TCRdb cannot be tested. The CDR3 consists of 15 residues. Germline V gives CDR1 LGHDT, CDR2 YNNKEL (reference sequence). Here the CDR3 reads CASSQARDTYNEQFF.

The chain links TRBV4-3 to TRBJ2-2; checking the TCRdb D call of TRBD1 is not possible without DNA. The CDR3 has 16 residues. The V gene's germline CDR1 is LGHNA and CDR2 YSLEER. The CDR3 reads CASSHTPGQGAGELFF.

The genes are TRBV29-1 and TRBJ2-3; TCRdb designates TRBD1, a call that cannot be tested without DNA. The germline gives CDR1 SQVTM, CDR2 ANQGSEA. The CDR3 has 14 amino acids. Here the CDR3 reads CSAQGGYRTDTQYF.

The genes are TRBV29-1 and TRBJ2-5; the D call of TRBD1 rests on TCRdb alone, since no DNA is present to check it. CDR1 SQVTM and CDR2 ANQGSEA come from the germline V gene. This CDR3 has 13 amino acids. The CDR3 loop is CSVELGEWETQYF.

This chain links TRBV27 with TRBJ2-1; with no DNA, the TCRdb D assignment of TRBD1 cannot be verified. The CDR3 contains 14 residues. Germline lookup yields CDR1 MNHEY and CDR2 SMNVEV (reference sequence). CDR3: CASSPSSPYNEQFF.

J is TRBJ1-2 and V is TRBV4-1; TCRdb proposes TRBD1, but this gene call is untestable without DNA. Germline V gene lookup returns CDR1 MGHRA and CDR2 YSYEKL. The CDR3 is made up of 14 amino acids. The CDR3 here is CASSQDGGVFGYTF.